This TCR beta chain appears in the sequencing data of a study of monozygotic twins with inflammatory bowel disease. TCRdb re-called the 5' RACE reads; every CDR3 protein appears as one record, without DNA. The table lists 140,000 to 150,000 distinct CDR3 sequences, with 1% to 1.5% in the top ten. Germline loops: CDR1 SGHTA, CDR2 FQGNSA. The CDR3 length is 14 residues. This chain uses TRBV7-2 with TRBJ1-6; TCRdb lists TRBD1, though no DNA is available to test this call. The receptor comes from a human donor with ulcerative colitis or Crohn's disease, or a healthy co-twin of an affected twin (not recorded which). Material: blood. The CDR3: CATPDRGNNSPLHF.